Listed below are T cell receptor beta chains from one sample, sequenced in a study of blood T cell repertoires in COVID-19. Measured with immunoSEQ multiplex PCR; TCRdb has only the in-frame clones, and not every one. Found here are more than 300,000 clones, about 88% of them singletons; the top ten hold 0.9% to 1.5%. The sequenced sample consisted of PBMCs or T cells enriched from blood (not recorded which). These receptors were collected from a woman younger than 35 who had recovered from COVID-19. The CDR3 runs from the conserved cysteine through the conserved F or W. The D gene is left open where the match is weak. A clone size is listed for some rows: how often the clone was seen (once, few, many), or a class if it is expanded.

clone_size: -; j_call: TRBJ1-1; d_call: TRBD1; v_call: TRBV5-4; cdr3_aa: CASSARGDSYARAFF; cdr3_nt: TGTGCCAGCAGCGCCAGAGGGGACAGCTATGCTAGAGCTTTCTTT
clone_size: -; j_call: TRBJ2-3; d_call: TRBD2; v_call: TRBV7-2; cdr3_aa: CASSMGLSTDTQYF; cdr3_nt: TGTGCCAGCAGCATGGGACTAAGCACAGATACGCAGTATTTT
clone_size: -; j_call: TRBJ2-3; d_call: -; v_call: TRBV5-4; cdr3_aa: CASSLWRGSTDTQYF; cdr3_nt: TGTGCCAGCAGCTTGTGGCGGGGTTCCACAGATACGCAGTATTTT
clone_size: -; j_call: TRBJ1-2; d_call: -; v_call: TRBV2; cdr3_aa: CASSRGGFFGYTF; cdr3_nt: TGTGCCAGCAGTCGAGGAGGCTTCTTTGGCTACACCTTC
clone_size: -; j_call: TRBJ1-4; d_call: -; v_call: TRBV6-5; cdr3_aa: CASSYSGTRGEKLFF; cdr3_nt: TGTGCCAGCAGTTACTCCGGGACAAGGGGTGAAAAACTGTTTTTT
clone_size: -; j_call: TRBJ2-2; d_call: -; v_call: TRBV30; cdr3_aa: CAWRGRWGPNTGELFF; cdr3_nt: TGTGCCTGGAGGGGGAGGTGGGGACCGAACACCGGGGAGCTGTTTTTT
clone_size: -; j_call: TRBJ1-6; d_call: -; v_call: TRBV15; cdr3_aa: CATSRDRQSPLHF; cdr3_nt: TGTGCCACCAGCAGAGACAGACAATCACCCCTCCACTTT
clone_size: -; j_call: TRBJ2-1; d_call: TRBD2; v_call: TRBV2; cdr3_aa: CASRSGGLNEQFF; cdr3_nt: TGTGCCAGCAGATCGGGGGGGCTAAATGAGCAGTTCTTC
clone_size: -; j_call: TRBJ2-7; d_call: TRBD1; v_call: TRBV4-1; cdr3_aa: CASSQNRGPAYEQYF; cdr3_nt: TGCGCCAGCAGCCAAAACAGGGGGCCCGCCTACGAGCAGTACTTC
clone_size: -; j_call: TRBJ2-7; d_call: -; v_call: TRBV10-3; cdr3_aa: CAISAGRSSSYEQYF; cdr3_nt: TGTGCCATCAGTGCCGGTCGCTCAAGCTCCTACGAGCAGTACTTC
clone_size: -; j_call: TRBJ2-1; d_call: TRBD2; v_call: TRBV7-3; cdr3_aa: CASSFRTSGESYNEQSYNEQFF; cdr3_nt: TGTGCCAGCAGCTTCCGGACTAGCGGGGAATCCTACAATGAGCAATCCTACAATGAGCAGTTCTTC
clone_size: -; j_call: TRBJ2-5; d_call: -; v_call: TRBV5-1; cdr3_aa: CASISRPSTGETQYF; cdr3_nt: TGCGCCAGCATATCGCGACCGTCAACCGGGGAGACCCAGTACTTC
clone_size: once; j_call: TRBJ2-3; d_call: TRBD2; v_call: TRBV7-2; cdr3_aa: CASSLELADTDTQYF; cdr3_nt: TGTGCCAGCAGCTTAGAACTAGCGGACACAGATACGCAGTATTTT
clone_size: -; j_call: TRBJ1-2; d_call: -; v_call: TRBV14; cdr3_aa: CASSQVHVLRDYTF; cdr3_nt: TGTGCCAGCAGCCAAGTCCATGTCCTTCGGGACTACACCTTC
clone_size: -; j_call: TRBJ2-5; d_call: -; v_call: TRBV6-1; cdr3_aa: CASSEGGSAKETQYF; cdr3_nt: TGTGCCAGCAGTGAAGGGGGTAGCGCCAAAGAGACCCAGTACTTC
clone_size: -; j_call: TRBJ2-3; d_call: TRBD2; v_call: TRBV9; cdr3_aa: CASSVRPSGVADTQYF; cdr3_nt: TGTGCCAGCAGCGTACGCCCTAGCGGGGTGGCAGATACGCAGTATTTT
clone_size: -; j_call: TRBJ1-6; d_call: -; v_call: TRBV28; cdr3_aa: CASSPRIKSSYNSPLHF; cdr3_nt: TGTGCCAGCAGTCCCAGGATTAAGAGCTCCTATAATTCACCCCTCCACTTT
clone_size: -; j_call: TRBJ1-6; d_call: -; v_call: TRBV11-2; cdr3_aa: CASSFWSVKDFSYSPLHF; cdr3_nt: TGTGCCAGCAGCTTTTGGTCGGTGAAGGACTTTTCGTATTCACCCCTCCACTTT
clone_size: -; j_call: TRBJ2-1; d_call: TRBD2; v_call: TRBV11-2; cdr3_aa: CASSPAGSYNEQFF; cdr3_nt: TGTGCCAGCAGCCCAGCGGGGTCCTACAATGAGCAGTTCTTC
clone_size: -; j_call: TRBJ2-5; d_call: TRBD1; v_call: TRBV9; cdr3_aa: CASSARDRFSETQYF; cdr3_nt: TGTGCCAGCAGCGCGAGGGACAGGTTCTCGGAGACCCAGTACTTC
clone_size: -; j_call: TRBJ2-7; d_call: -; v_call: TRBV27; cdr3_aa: CASSSKPGVGYEQYF; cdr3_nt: TGTGCCAGCAGTTCGAAACCAGGGGTTGGCTACGAGCAGTACTTC
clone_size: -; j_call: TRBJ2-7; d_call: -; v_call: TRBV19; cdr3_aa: CASSIHRALGPPEQYF; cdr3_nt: TGTGCCAGTAGTATCCACAGGGCTCTCGGGCCCCCCGAGCAGTACTTC
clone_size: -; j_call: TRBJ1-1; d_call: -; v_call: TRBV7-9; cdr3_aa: CASSLGGVNTEAFF; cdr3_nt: TGTGCCAGCAGCTTAGGGGGAGTAAACACTGAAGCTTTCTTT
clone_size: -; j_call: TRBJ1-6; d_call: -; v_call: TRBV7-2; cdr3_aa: CASSLEGEGDSPLHF; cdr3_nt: TGTGCCAGCAGCTTAGAAGGGGAAGGAGATTCACCCCTCCACTTT
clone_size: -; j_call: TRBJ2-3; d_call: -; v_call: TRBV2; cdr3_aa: CASSPLGSKYADTQYF; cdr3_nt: TGTGCCAGCAGCCCGCTAGGTAGCAAGTATGCAGATACGCAGTATTTT
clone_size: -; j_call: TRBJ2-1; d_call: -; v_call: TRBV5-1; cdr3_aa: CASSIGGDEQFF; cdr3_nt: TGCGCCAGCAGCATAGGGGGTGATGAGCAGTTCTTC
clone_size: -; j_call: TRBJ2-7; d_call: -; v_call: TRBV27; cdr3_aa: CASSGALVGGEQYF; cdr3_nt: TGTGCCAGCAGTGGTGCCTTGGTGGGGGGCGAGCAGTACTTC
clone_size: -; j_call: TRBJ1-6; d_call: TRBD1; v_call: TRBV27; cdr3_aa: CASSLSTGRGLSPLHF; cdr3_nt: TGTGCCAGCAGTTTATCGACGGGCAGGGGGCTTTCACCCCTCCACTTT
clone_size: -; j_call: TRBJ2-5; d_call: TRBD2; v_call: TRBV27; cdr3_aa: CASSLLAGGRETQYF; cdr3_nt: TGTGCCAGCAGTTTACTAGCGGGGGGGCGTGAGACCCAGTACTTC
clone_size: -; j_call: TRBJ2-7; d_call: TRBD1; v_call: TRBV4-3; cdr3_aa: CASSQGTGNYEQYF; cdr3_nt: TGCGCCAGCAGCCAAGGGACAGGGAACTACGAGCAGTACTTC
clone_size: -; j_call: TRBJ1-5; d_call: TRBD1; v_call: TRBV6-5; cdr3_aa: CASSYGRDRNQPQHF; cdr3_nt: TGTGCCAGCAGTTACGGCCGGGACAGAAATCAGCCCCAGCATTTT
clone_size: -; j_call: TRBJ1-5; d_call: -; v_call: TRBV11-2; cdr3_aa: CASSLEANSNQPQHF; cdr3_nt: TGTGCCAGCAGCTTAGAGGCCAATAGCAATCAGCCCCAGCATTTT
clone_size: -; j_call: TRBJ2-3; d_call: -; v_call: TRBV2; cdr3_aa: CASSLSDTQYF; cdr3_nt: TGTGCCAGCAGTCTGTCAGATACGCAGTATTTT
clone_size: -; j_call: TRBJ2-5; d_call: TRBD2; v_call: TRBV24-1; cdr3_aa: CATSEPGTSGGPRQETQYF; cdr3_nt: TGTGCCACCAGTGAGCCCGGGACTAGCGGGGGGCCCCGGCAAGAGACCCAGTACTTC
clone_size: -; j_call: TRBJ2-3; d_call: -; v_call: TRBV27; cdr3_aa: CASGKGVLEGPDTQYF; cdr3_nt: TGTGCCAGCGGGAAAGGAGTTTTAGAGGGCCCAGATACGCAGTATTTT
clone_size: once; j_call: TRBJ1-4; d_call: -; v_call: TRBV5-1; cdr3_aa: CASSPGQTTNEKLFF; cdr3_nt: TGCGCCAGCAGCCCTGGACAGACAACTAATGAAAAACTGTTTTTT
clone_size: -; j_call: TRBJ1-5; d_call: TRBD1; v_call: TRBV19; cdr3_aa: CASSPGTGGPSSNQPQHF; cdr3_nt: TGTGCCAGTAGTCCCGGGACAGGGGGACCTTCTAGCAATCAGCCCCAGCATTTT
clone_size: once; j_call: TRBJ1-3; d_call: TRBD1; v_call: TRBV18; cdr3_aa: CASSPGTGAGNTIYF; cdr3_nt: TGTGCCAGCTCACCGGGGACAGGGGCTGGAAACACCATATATTTT
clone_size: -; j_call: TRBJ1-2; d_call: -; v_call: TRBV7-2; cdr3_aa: CASSLEGGGGYGYTF; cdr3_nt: TGTGCCAGCAGCTTAGAGGGTGGGGGCGGCTATGGCTACACCTTC
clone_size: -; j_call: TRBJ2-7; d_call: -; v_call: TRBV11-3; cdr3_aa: CASSTGSSYEQYF; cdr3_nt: TGTGCCAGCAGCACTGGGAGTTCCTACGAGCAGTACTTC
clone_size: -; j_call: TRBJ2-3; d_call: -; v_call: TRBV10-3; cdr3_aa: CAISPRSRATSTDTQYF; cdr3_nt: TGTGCCATCAGCCCCAGATCCAGGGCTACTAGCACAGATACGCAGTATTTT
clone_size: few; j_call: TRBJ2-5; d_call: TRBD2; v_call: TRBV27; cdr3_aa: CASSRLANQETQYF; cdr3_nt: TGTGCCAGCAGCCGACTAGCAAACCAAGAGACCCAGTACTTC
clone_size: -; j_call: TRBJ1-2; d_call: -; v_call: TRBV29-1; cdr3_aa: CSVEGRGANYGYTF; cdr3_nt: TGCAGCGTTGAAGGCCGGGGGGCTAACTATGGCTACACCTTC
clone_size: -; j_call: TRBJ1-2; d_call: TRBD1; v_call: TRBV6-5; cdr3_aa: CASSTGTAPYGYTF; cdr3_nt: TGTGCCAGCAGTACTGGGACAGCCCCCTATGGCTACACCTTC
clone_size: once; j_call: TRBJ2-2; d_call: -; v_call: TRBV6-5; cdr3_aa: CASRPPGQNTGELFF; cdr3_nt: TGTGCCAGCAGACCGCCGGGACAGAACACCGGGGAGCTGTTTTTT
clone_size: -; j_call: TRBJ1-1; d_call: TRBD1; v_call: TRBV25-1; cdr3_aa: CASRETGVNTEAFF; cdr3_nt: TGTGCCAGCAGAGAGACAGGGGTAAACACTGAAGCTTTCTTT
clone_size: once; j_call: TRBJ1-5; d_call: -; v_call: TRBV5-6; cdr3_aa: CASSQGASNQPQHF; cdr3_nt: TGTGCCAGCAGCCAAGGGGCGAGCAATCAGCCCCAGCATTTT
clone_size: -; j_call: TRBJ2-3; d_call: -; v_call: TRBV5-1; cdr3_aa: CASRVEDTDTQYF; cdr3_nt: TGCGCCAGCAGGGTAGAAGACACAGATACGCAGTATTTT